This entry lists 14 T cell receptor beta chains sequenced from one sample in a study of cytomegalovirus exposure and HLA in healthy donors. Researchers ran the PCR with 60 Vbeta and 13 Jbeta primers. Repertoires were generated with immunoSEQ multiplex PCR, while TCRdb's copy carries only in-frame clones and drops some. The profile shows fewer than 200,000 clones, roughly 80% of them singletons. The sequenced sample was PBMCs. The receptors derive from a male donor in good health and CMV-seronegative.

This clone showed up just a few times. The V gene is TRBV5-4, the J gene TRBJ2-7, with 7 bases identical to TRBD1. Germline CDR1 and CDR2: SGHNT and YYREEE (reference sequence). The CDR3 has 15 amino acids. J gave up 6 bases and V 2 bases, and 11 bases lay outside the gene matches. This chain's CDR3 is CASSFRDRVFSEQYF. The CDR3, as DNA: TGTGCCAGCAGCTTTCGTGACAGGGTGTTCTCCGAGCAGTACTTC.

This clone appeared a few times. The V and J genes are TRBV6-1 and TRBJ1-1; TRBD1 agrees at 8 bases. Trimming at V came to 5 bases and at J to 1 base, leaving 3 bases not matched to a gene. Germline V gives CDR1 MNHNS, CDR2 SASEGT. The CDR3 covers 14 residues. For the CDR3, the DNA is TGTGCCAGCAGTCTCGACAGGGGGAACACTGAAGCTTTCTTT. This gives the protein CASSLDRGNTEAFF.

The CDR3 region is CASSTSGTGYEVQYF. The CDR3 DNA sequence: TGTGCCAGCAGTACGTCCGGGACAGGGTACGAAGTGCAGTACTTC. V gene TRBV27 combines with J gene TRBJ2-7; 9 nucleotides line up with TRBD1. Germline CDR1 is MNHEY and CDR2 is SMNVEV (reference sequence). This CDR3 spans 15 amino acids. Trimming at V came to 5 bases and at J to 9 bases, leaving 14 bases not matched to a gene.

The rearrangement joins TRBV7-8 to TRBJ1-1; D uncertain. The V gene's germline CDR1 is SGHVS and CDR2 FQNEAQ. Trimming took 3 bases from V and 5 from J, leaving 16 bases between them. CDR3 length: 15 residues. CDR3 residues: CASSFRRDARTEAFF. In DNA, the CDR3 is TGTGCCAGCAGCTTCCGCCGCGACGCGAGGACTGAAGCTTTCTTT.

This chain links TRBV7-2 with TRBJ2-2; perhaps TRBD1 as D (6 bases). The V and J ends lost 4 bases and 3 bases respectively, with 9 bases between them. Germline values: CDR1 SGHTA, CDR2 FQGNSA. This CDR3 is 14 amino acids long. In DNA, the CDR3 is TGTGCCAGCAGCTCCCGGACAGACACCGGGGAGCTGTTTTTT. It specifies CASSSRTDTGELFF.

V usage is TRBV11-2 and J usage is TRBJ1-1, with D possibly TRBD1 on 6 matching bases. The CDR3 runs to 16 residues. With 4 bases removed from V and 8 bases from J, the gap between germline ends came to 23 bases. Germline V CDR1 and CDR2: SGHAT, FQNNGV. CDR3 sequence: CASSSLGAIRGGEAFF. In DNA, the CDR3 is TGTGCCAGCAGCTCCTTGGGGGCTATAAGGGGGGGGGAAGCTTTCTTT.

The chain carries TRBV7-7 and TRBJ2-1, with 7 bases lining up with TRBD1. The V gene's germline CDR1 is SSHAT and CDR2 FNYEAQ (reference sequence). The trim removed 5 bases at V and 10 bases at J, leaving 8 bases unmatched. CDR3 length: 13 amino acids. Here the CDR3 reads CASSVNRGGEQFF. DNA of the CDR3: TGTGCCAGCAGCGTCAACAGGGGTGGGGAGCAGTTCTTC. The full variable domain, completed using reference TRBV7-7 and TRBJ2-1, is GAGVSQSPRYKVTKRGQDVTLRCDPISSHATLYWYQQALGQGPEFLTYFNYEAQPDKSGLPSDRFSAERPEGSISTLTIQRTEQRDSAMYRCASSVNRGGEQFFGPGTRLTVL.

This chain uses TRBV10-2 with TRBJ2-7; 7 bases line up with TRBD1. Germline V CDR1 and CDR2: WSHSY, SAAADI. Trimming removed 3 bases from V and 6 bases from J; junction bases left unmatched: 11. CDR3 length: 15 amino acids. The CDR3: CASSDKGAGMREQYF. For the CDR3, the DNA is TGCGCCAGCAGTGATAAGGGGGCAGGGATGCGCGAGCAGTACTTC.

The rearrangement links TRBV28 to TRBJ1-1; D may be TRBD1 (6 bases). The CDR3 extends over 14 amino acids. V shed 10 bases and J shed 8 bases, with 23 bases lying between them. Germline V gene sequence: CDR1 MDHEN, CDR2 SYDVKM. The CDR3 nucleotides are TGTGCCACACTCCATATACAGGGAATCTCCGAAGCTTTCTTT. Amino acids: CATLHIQGISEAFF.

The chain links TRBV6-5 to TRBJ2-3; 7 bases match TRBD2. Germline assignment: CDR1 MNHEY and CDR2 SVGAGI. This CDR3 spans 15 amino acids. Germline trimming cut 7 bases from V and 2 bases from J; bases unmatched to any gene: 9. CDR3 bases: TGTGCCAGCACTCAGGTCGGGGGGTTCACAGATACGCAGTATTTT. Protein sequence: CASTQVGGFTDTQYF.

There are a few counts of this clone. The rearrangement joins TRBV10-2 to TRBJ1-1, with D unclear. This CDR3 comprises 14 residues. Germline V CDR1 and CDR2: WSHSY, SAAADI. Trimming cost V 10 bases and J 0 bases, with 15 bases left between them. CDR3 sequence reads: CATTLPSLNTEAFF. The CDR3 bases are TGCGCCACCACCCTACCTTCCTTGAACACTGAAGCTTTCTTT.

Remarks on this clone: The junction and the germline gene differ at one end; a read error may be behind it. Other nucleotide sequences in the sample specify the same CDR3. CDR3 sequence (DNA): TGTGCCAGCAGTTACTCGCCGGGATACGCCGGGGAGCTATTTTTT. Encoded protein: CASSYSPGYAGELFF. The chain employs TRBV6-6 and TRBJ2-2; maybe TRBD2 (5 bases). This CDR3 spans 15 amino acids. CDR1 and CDR2 from the germline V gene are MNHNY and SVGAGI (reference sequence).

This rearrangement joins TRBV6-5 to TRBJ2-1; 9 bases line up with TRBD2. The CDR3 spans 16 residues. The ends lost 1 base at V and 7 bases at J; junction bases unmatched: 8. The germline gives CDR1 MNHEY, CDR2 SVGAGI. The CDR3 nucleotides read TGTGCCAGCAGTTACTGGCGGGGGGGCGGGACAAATGAGCAGTTCTTC. This translates into CASSYWRGGGTNEQFF.

There are a few counts of this clone. The rearrangement uses TRBV9 and TRBJ2-1; 9 bases line up with TRBD2. Trimming at V came to 4 bases and at J to 3 bases, leaving 5 bases not matched to a gene. Germline V lookup: CDR1 SGDLS, CDR2 YYNGEE. The CDR3 sequence is 15 residues long. CDR3 sequence: CASSTLSGGYNEQFF. DNA for the CDR3: TGTGCCAGCAGCACCCTTAGCGGGGGCTACAATGAGCAGTTCTTC.